Included here is one T cell receptor (beta chain) sequence, with context. As yet, its antigen is unknown. Primers used in a second PCR of roughly 6 to 12 cycles were a sample-barcoded 5' primer and a J-beta primer mix. A 12-random-nucleotide template-switch adaptor tagged each cDNA molecule. TCRdb reprocessed the 5' RACE reads via MiXCR and lists one record per CDR3 protein. The data contain roughly 700,000 distinct CDR3 sequences, 20% to 25% of them seen just once; the ten biggest clones take up more than 7.5%. This entry is derived from a study of blood T cells in healthy people across ages. About the research overall: Capture via template switching afforded approximately one barcoded beta molecule per two T cells. Findings of the study overall: Age showed a roughly linear inverse relationship with TCR beta diversity per million T cells.

The germline CDR1 and CDR2 sequences are LGHNT and FRNRAP. Trimming removed 5 bases from V and 2 bases from J, with 6 bases in between. This CDR3 has 12 residues. The data also belong to a second study, concerning T cells of mothers and their children. That work states: Per mother, over 9 million TCR beta CDR3 reads were obtained; per child, around 2.8 million.

The sequenced material came from blood. The clonotype originates from a boy between 10 and 17 years old in good health. The chain links TRBV12-5 to TRBJ2-5; D unclear. CDR3 protein: CASGLYQETQYF. As DNA, the CDR3 is TGTGCTAGTGGTCTATATCAAGAGACCCAGTACTTC.